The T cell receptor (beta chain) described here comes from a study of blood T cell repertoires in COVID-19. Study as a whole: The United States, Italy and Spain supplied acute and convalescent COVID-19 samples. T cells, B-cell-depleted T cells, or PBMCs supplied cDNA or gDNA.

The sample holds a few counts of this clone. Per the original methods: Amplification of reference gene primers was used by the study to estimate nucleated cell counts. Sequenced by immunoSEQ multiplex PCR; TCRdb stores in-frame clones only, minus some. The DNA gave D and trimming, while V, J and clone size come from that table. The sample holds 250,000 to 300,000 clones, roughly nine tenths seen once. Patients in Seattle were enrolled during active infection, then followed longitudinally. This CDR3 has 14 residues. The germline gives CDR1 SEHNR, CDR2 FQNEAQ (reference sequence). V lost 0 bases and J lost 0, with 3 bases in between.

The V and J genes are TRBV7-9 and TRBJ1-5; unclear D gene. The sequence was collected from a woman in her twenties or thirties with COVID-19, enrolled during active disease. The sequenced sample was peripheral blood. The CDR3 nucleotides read TGTGCCAGCAGCTTAGCTTATAGCAATCAGCCCCAGCATTTT. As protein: CASSLAYSNQPQHF.